One sample yielded the 27 T cell receptor beta chains listed below, sequenced in a study of identical twins. TCRdb itself ran the 5' RACE reads through MiXCR, one entry per CDR3 protein. The data show hundreds of thousands of distinct CDR3 sequences, with 20% to 25% seen just once and approximately 0.5% held by the top ten. The same data also went into a second study, on yellow fever vaccine responses in identical twins.

The sample consisted of CD4+ T cells sorted from blood. The source of these receptors is a woman aged 18-29 years in good health.

The chain couples TRBV12-3 or TRBV12-4 to TRBJ2-1; a possible D gene is TRBD2 (6 bases). The V end lost 7 bases, the J end lost 4 bases, and 14 bases lay between the germline ends. There are 14 residues in the CDR3. CDR3 sequence: CASTRTGTYNEQFF. The DNA for the CDR3 is TGTGCCAGCACCCGAACCGGGACTTACAATGAGCAGTTCTTC.

The chain recombines TRBV12-3 or TRBV12-4 with TRBJ1-1; D not certain. CDR3 length: 14 amino acids. With 0 bases removed from V and 5 bases from J, the gap between germline ends came to 10 bases. CDR3 protein: CASSLASGATEAFF. Written as DNA, the CDR3 is TGTGCCAGCAGTTTAGCGTCGGGTGCGACTGAAGCTTTCTTT.

This clonotype turned up a few times. The V call is TRBV9, the J call TRBJ1-1; 7 bases align to TRBD1. The CDR3 spans 15 residues. CDR1 is SGDLS and CDR2 is YYNGEE in the germline V gene. J gave up 0 bases and V 0 bases, and 2 bases lay outside the gene matches. Here the CDR3 DNA reads TGTGCCAGCAGCGTAGAAGACAGGGTGAACACTGAAGCTTTCTTT. Its translation: CASSVEDRVNTEAFF.

The chain employs TRBV7-2 and TRBJ2-7; D possibly matches TRBD1 or TRBD2 (5 bases each). Between the trimmed V and J ends, which lost 1 base and 7 bases, there was a span of 17 bases. The germline CDR1 and CDR2 sequences are SGHTA and FQGNSA. This CDR3 spans 15 amino acids. The CDR3 sequence is CASSLGGTAGREQYF. CDR3 DNA: TGTGCCAGCAGCTTAGGGGGGACGGCTGGTCGGGAGCAGTACTTC.

The sample holds a few counts of this clonotype. The chain is built from TRBV5-1 and TRBJ2-1; 7 bases fit TRBD2. Germline V CDR1 and CDR2: SGHRS, YFSETQ. There are 14 residues in the CDR3. Trimming at V came to 0 bases and at J to 9 bases, leaving 6 bases not matched to a gene. The CDR3 region has the DNA TGCGCCAGCAGCTTGGCCCCGGGGGGAGGTGAGCAGTTCTTC. Translated, it gives CASSLAPGGGEQFF.

The gene calls are TRBV5-1 and TRBJ1-2, with D uncertain. V gave up 5 bases and J gave up 4 bases, with 12 bases separating them. This CDR3 region has 13 residues. Germline V gives CDR1 SGHRS, CDR2 YFSETQ. CDR3 nucleotide sequence: TGCGCCAGCAGGGAGGACCGGATCTATGGCTACACCTTC. It codes for CASREDRIYGYTF.

The chain carries TRBV11-2 and TRBJ2-3; no clear D gene. Germline lookup yields CDR1 SGHAT and CDR2 FQNNGV. This CDR3 contains 15 residues. The V end lost 3 bases, the J end lost 6 bases, and 16 bases lay between the germline ends. CDR3: CASSFAVALWDTQYF. The CDR3 coding sequence is TGTGCCAGCAGCTTCGCGGTCGCTCTATGGGATACGCAGTATTTT.

This sequence joins TRBV20-1 and TRBJ2-7; TRBD2 agrees at 13 bases. The CDR3 totals 15 residues. Germline V lookup: CDR1 DFQATT, CDR2 SNEGSKA (reference sequence). The ends lost 5 bases at V and 4 bases at J; junction bases unmatched: 8. CDR3 bases: TGCAGTGCTGCTACTAGCGGGAGGGCCCCATACGAGCAGTACTTC. It specifies CSAATSGRAPYEQYF.

This clonotype was picked up a small number of times. The chain is built from TRBV7-6 and TRBJ2-3; D remains unclear. The CDR3 extends over 14 amino acids. Germline V CDR1 and CDR2: SGHVS, FNYEAQ. V lost 2 bases to trimming and J lost 2 bases, with 8 bases between them. CDR3 sequence reads: CASSLSANTDTQYF. CDR3 coding DNA: TGTGCCAGCAGCTTATCGGCTAACACAGATACGCAGTATTTT.

The chain is built from TRBV5-8 and TRBJ1-2; D remains unclear. Germline assignment: CDR1 SGHTS and CDR2 YDEGEE. Trimming removed 4 bases at V and 2 bases at J, with 9 bases between. The CDR3 contains 13 residues. The CDR3 nucleotides read TGTGCCAGCAGCCGCGGAGAAAACTATGGCTACACCTTC. Its translation is CASSRGENYGYTF.

The chain carries TRBV11-1 and TRBJ2-4, with D possibly matching TRBD1 (7 bases). CDR1 and CDR2 from the germline V gene are SGHAT and FQDESV (reference sequence). The CDR3 totals 18 residues. V was trimmed by 0 bases and J by 3 bases, leaving 18 bases between them. The CDR3 coding sequence is TGTGCCAGCAGCTTAGCGTCGGTGACGGGGGACAGCAAAAACATTCAGTACTTC. Residues: CASSLASVTGDSKNIQYF.

In its sample, this clonotype was seen a few times. J is TRBJ2-7 and V is TRBV20-1, with D perhaps TRBD1 (6 bases). V shed 3 bases and J shed 4 bases, with 10 bases lying between them. CDR3 length equals 12 residues. Germline CDR1 and CDR2: DFQATT and SNEGSKA (reference sequence). CDR3 DNA sequence: TGCAGTGCTAGGGACAGAACTTACGAGCAGTACTTC. Amino acids: CSARDRTYEQYF.

This clonotype was counted a few times. V and J are TRBV20-1 and TRBJ2-6, with D possibly matching TRBD2 (5 bases). This CDR3 contains 14 residues. Trimming stripped 6 bases from V and 1 base from J, with 10 bases between. Germline CDR1 DFQATT, CDR2 SNEGSKA (reference sequence). CDR3 sequence (DNA): TGCAGTGCCGTCCGGGATTCTGGGGCCAACGTCCTGACTTTC. Translation gives CSAVRDSGANVLTF.

In this sample, this clonotype turned up a few times. The chain carries TRBV27 and TRBJ1-5, with D unresolved. This CDR3 is built from 13 residues. From germline, CDR1 is MNHEY and CDR2 SMNVEV (reference sequence). Trimming removed 3 bases from V and 6 bases from J, with 9 bases in between. The CDR3 protein is CASSFREGQPQHF. CDR3 DNA sequence: TGTGCCAGCAGTTTTCGGGAGGGTCAGCCCCAGCATTTT.

This clonotype was detected a few times. This chain uses TRBV27 with TRBJ2-3; possibly TRBD2 for D (5 bases). The CDR3 contains 14 residues. V lost 5 bases, J lost 5 bases, and 14 bases lay in between. The germline V gene has CDR1 MNHEY and CDR2 SMNVEV (reference sequence). CDR3 amino acids: CASSPVKRGDTQYF. The CDR3 DNA follows: TGTGCCAGCAGTCCAGTAAAACGGGGAGATACGCAGTATTTT.

In nucleotides, the CDR3 is TGCAGTGCTAGAGCCCCTGGGTGGTATGAGCAGTTCTTC. Protein sequence: CSARAPGWYEQFF. This sequence joins TRBV20-1 and TRBJ2-1, with D unclear. The CDR3 totals 13 residues. Germline assignment: CDR1 DFQATT and CDR2 SNEGSKA (reference sequence). The V gene lost 1 base and the J gene lost 8 bases, with 12 bases spanning the gap.

This clonotype was observed a few times. The rearrangement links TRBV5-1 to TRBJ2-3; D unresolved. The CDR3 runs 11 residues. Looked up from germline, CDR1 is SGHRS and CDR2 is YFSETQ. With 1 base removed from V and 8 bases from J, the gap between germline ends came to 5 bases. The CDR3 spells CASSLYGTQYF. The CDR3 DNA sequence: TGCGCCAGCAGCTTGTACGGTACGCAGTATTTT. Combining the CDR3 with reference TRBV5-1 and TRBJ2-3 gives the whole variable domain KAGVTQTPRYLIKTRGQQVTLSCSPISGHRSVSWYQQTPGQGLQFLFEYFSETQRNKGNFPGRFSGRQFSNSRSEMNVSTLELGDSALYLCASSLYGTQYFGPGTRLTVL.

The gene calls are TRBV23-1 and TRBJ2-7; no reliable D call. TRBV23-1 is filed as an ORF, its function uncertain. Trimming stripped 4 bases from V and 2 bases from J, with 9 bases between. This CDR3 is built from 13 residues. CDR3 coding DNA: TGCGCCAGCAGTCCAAGGGTAGCCTACGAGCAGTACTTC. It codes for CASSPRVAYEQYF.

The chain employs TRBV5-1 and TRBJ2-1; 14 nucleotides agree with TRBD2. The germline V gene encodes CDR1 SGHRS and CDR2 YFSETQ. V lost 4 bases, J lost 4 bases, and 7 bases stayed unmatched. The CDR3 has 17 residues. The CDR3 sequence is CASSPGLAGAWYNEQFF. CDR3 sequence (DNA): TGCGCCAGCAGCCCGGGACTAGCGGGAGCATGGTACAATGAGCAGTTCTTC. The whole variable domain, filled in from reference TRBV5-1 and TRBJ2-1, reads KAGVTQTPRYLIKTRGQQVTLSCSPISGHRSVSWYQQTPGQGLQFLFEYFSETQRNKGNFPGRFSGRQFSNSRSEMNVSTLELGDSALYLCASSPGLAGAWYNEQFFGPGTRLTVL.

This clonotype was picked up a small number of times. V usage is TRBV10-3 and J usage is TRBJ2-7; 9 bases map to TRBD2. This CDR3 comprises 17 residues. Per the germline V gene, CDR1 is ENHRY and CDR2 is SYGVKD. V was pared by 2 bases and J by 2 bases, with 10 bases of the junction left unmatched. CDR3 coding DNA: TGTGCCATCAGTGAGAAGTCTGGGCTAGCGGGGACCTACGAGCAGTACTTC. Residues: CAISEKSGLAGTYEQYF.

This chain connects TRBV7-9 to TRBJ2-7; TRBD1 agrees at 10 bases. Germline lookup yields CDR1 SEHNR and CDR2 FQNEAQ (reference sequence). The CDR3 contains 12 residues. Trimming took 7 bases from V and 12 from J; bases not matched to a gene: 9. CDR3 nucleotide sequence: TGTGCCAGCACCCAAGGGACAGGGGACAGGTACTTC. This translates into CASTQGTGDRYF. The full variable domain, rest sourced from reference TRBV7-9 and TRBJ2-7, is DTGVSQNPRHKITKRGQNVTFRCDPISEHNRLYWYRQTLGQGPEFLTYFQNEAQLEKSRLLSDRFSAERPKGSFSTLEIQRTEQGDSAMYLCASTQGTGDRYFGPGTRLTVT.

This clonotype was detected a few times. This sequence joins TRBV3-1 and TRBJ1-2, with TRBD1 matching 8 bases. The V segment lost 2 bases and the J segment 6 bases; nucleotides outside the gene matches: 8. CDR1 and CDR2 (germline): LGHDT, YNNKEL (reference sequence). The CDR3 consists of 15 residues. Here the CDR3 reads CASSQRQGARNGYTF. The CDR3, as DNA: TGTGCCAGCAGCCAACGGCAGGGGGCTCGAAATGGCTACACCTTC.

The V call is TRBV15, the J call TRBJ2-1; D gene ambiguous. CDR3 length equals 14 residues. V was pared by 1 base and J by 6 bases, with 10 bases between. Germline values: CDR1 LNHNV, CDR2 YYDKDF (reference sequence). CDR3 nucleotides: TGTGCCACCAGCAGAGGGGGAAACGGCAATGAGCAGTTCTTC. It codes for CATSRGGNGNEQFF. Full variable domain (remainder filled in from reference TRBV15 and TRBJ2-1): DAMVIQNPRYQVTQFGKPVTLSCSQTLNHNVMYWYQQKSSQAPKLLFHYYDKDFNNEADTPDNFQSRRPNTSFCFLDIRSPGLGDTAMYLCATSRGGNGNEQFFGPGTRLTVL.

This clonotype was observed a handful of times. The chain has TRBV9 and TRBJ2-7; a weak D match, TRBD2 (6 bases). CDR1 SGDLS and CDR2 YYNGEE come from the germline V gene. V was clipped by 0 bases and J by 4 bases, with 11 bases between them. CDR3 length: 14 residues. The CDR3 loop is CASSVATGTYEQYF. CDR3 DNA: TGTGCCAGCAGCGTAGCTACGGGGACTTACGAGCAGTACTTC.

This sequence joins TRBV20-1 and TRBJ2-3, with 8 bases lining up with TRBD2. V lost 6 bases, J lost 2 bases, and 4 bases stayed unmatched. This CDR3 has 13 amino acids. Germline-derived CDR1 and CDR2 are DFQATT and SNEGSKA (reference sequence). The chain's CDR3 is CSAIAGNTDTQYF. In DNA form, the CDR3 reads TGCAGTGCCATAGCGGGGAACACAGATACGCAGTATTTT.

This sequence joins TRBV6-1 and TRBJ2-3; unclear D gene. This CDR3 region has 15 residues. V was trimmed by 6 bases and J by 0 bases, leaving 13 bases between them. The germline V gene encodes CDR1 MNHNS and CDR2 SASEGT. CDR3 sequence (DNA): TGTGCCAGCAGCGGAGACCCGTCTAGCACAGATACGCAGTATTTT. It encodes CASSGDPSSTDTQYF.

There are a few counts of this clonotype. The chain couples TRBV12-3 or TRBV12-4 to TRBJ2-7, with D maybe TRBD1 (6 bases). This CDR3 has 12 residues. V was clipped by 2 bases and J by 6 bases, with 8 bases between them. This CDR3 reads CASSLQGFEQYV. CDR3 DNA: TGTGCCAGCAGTTTACAGGGGTTCGAGCAGTACGTC.